A single T cell receptor beta chain is shown here with its context. The antigen remains unidentified. These data are taken from a study of CXCR3-negative and CXCR3-positive naive CD8 T cells. Across the whole study: The dataset comprises 110 million to 150 million TRB reads in total, with about 1.5 +/- 0.3 million reads per library. Overall study results and limits: The study found comparably high diversity in both naive subsets and much lower diversity in memory CD8+ cells.

The method, 5' RACE with UMI labels, was used to prepare the TRB cDNA libraries. TCRdb re-called the 5' RACE reads, yielding one record per CDR3 amino acid sequence without DNA. The sample holds tens of thousands of distinct CDR3 sequences. This TCR was recovered from a human donor in good health. Some clones in this sample may be carry-over from other donors' samples. The sample was naive CXCR3- CD8+ T cells from blood. Specified subset: CD45RO-CCR7+CD27+CD95- naive CD8+ T cells lacking CXCR3 (TNR3-).

This CDR3 reads CAISFDRGNTEAFF. The gene calls are TRBV10-3 and TRBJ1-1; TCRdb outputs TRBD1, but without DNA this stays unchecked. The V gene's germline CDR1 is ENHRY and CDR2 SYGVKD. The CDR3 covers 14 residues.